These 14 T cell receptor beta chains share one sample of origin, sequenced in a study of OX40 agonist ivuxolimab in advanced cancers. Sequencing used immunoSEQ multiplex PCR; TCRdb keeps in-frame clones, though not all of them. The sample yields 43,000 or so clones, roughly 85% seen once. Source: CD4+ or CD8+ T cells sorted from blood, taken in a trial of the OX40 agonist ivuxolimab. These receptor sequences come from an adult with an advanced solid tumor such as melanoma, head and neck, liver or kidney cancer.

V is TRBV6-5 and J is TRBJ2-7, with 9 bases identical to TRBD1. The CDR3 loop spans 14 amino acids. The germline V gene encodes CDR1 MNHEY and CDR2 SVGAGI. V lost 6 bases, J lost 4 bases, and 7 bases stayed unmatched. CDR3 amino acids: CASRGVGQGYEQYF. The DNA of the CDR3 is TGTGCCAGCAGGGGGGTGGGACAGGGTTACGAGCAGTACTTC.

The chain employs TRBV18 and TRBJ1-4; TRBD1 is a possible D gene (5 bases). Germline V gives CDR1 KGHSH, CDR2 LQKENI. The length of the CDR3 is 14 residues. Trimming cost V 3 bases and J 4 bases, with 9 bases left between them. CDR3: CASSPGPLNEKLFF. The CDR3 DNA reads TGTGCCAGCTCACCGGGACCGCTTAATGAAAAACTGTTTTTT.

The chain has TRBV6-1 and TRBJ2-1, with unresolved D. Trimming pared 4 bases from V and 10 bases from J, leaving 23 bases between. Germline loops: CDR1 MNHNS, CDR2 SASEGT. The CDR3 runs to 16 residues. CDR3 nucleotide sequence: TGTGCCAGCAGTGGGAAGGCTAGGACGTCCGGTCGGGAGCAGTTCTTC. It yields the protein CASSGKARTSGREQFF.

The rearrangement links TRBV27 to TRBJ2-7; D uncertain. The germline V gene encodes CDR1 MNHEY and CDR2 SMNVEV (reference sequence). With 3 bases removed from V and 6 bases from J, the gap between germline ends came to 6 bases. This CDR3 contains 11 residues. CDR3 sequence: CASSFLGEQYF. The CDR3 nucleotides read TGTGCCAGCAGTTTCCTGGGCGAGCAGTACTTC.

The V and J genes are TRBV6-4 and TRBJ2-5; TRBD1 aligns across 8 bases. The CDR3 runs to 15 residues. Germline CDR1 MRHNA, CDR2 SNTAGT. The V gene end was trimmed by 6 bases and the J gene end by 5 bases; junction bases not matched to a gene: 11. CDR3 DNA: TGTGCCAGCAGCCGGACAGGGCGCGAGGTGGAGACCCAGTACTTC. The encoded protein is CASSRTGREVETQYF.

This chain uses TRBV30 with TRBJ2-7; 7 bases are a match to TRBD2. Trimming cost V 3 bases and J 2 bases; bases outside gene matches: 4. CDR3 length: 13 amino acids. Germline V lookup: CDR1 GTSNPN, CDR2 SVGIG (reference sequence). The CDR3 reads CAWRRAGTYEQYF. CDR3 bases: TGTGCCTGGAGGAGAGCGGGGACCTACGAGCAGTACTTC.

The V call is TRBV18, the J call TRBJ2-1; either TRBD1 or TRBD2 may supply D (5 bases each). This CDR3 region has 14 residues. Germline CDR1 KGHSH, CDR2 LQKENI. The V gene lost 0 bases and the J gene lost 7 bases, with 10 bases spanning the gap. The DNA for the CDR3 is TGTGCCAGCTCACCACCGGGGGTTGCGAATGAGCAGTTCTTC. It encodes CASSPPGVANEQFF.

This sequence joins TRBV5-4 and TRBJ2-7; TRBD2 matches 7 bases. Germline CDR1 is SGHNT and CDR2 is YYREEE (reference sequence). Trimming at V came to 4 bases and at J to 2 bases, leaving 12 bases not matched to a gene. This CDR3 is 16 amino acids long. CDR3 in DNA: TGTGCCAGCAGCCGAGGCTCAGCGGGAATTACCTACGAGCAGTACTTC. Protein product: CASSRGSAGITYEQYF. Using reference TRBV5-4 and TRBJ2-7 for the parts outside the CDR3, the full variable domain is ETGVTQSPTHLIKTRGQQVTLRCSSQSGHNTVSWYQQALGQGPQFIFQYYREEENGRGNFPPRFSGLQFPNYSSELNVNALELDDSALYLCASSRGSAGITYEQYFGPGTRLTVT.

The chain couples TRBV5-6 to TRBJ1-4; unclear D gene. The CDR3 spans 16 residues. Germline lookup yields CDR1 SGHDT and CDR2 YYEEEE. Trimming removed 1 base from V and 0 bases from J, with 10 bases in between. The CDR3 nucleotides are TGTGCCAGCAGCTTGCGAGCGGGAACAACTAATGAAAAACTGTTTTTT. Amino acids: CASSLRAGTTNEKLFF.

CDR3 in amino acids: CASKLAGTYNEQFF. The CDR3 DNA follows: TGTGCCAGCAAGCTAGCGGGGACCTACAATGAGCAGTTCTTC. The chain has TRBV2 and TRBJ2-1; TRBD2 matches at 9 bases. Per germline, CDR1 SNHLY and CDR2 FYNNEI. This CDR3 contains 14 residues. Losses at the gene ends were 7 bases for V and 2 bases for J; bases not matched to a gene: 3.

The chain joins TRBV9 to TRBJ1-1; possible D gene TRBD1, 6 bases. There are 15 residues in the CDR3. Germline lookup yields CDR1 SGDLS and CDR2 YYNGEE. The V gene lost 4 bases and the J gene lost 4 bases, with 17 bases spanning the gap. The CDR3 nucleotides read TGTGCCAGCAGCTCTCGCGGAGCAGGGGTCACTGAAGCTTTCTTT. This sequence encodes CASSSRGAGVTEAFF.

CDR3 residues: CASSESLGGGPYEQYF. The DNA for the CDR3 is TGCGCCAGCAGTGAATCCCTGGGCGGAGGCCCCTACGAGCAGTACTTC. The chain employs TRBV10-2 and TRBJ2-7; D is possibly TRBD2 (5 bases). CDR3 length: 16 residues. V dropped 3 bases and J dropped 2 bases, with 17 bases sitting between them. Per germline, CDR1 WSHSY and CDR2 SAAADI.

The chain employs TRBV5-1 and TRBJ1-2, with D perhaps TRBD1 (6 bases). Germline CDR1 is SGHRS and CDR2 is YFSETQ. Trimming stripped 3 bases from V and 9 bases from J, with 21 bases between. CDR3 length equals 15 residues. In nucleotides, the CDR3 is TGCGCCAGCAGCTGGAGGGGGGACTCCTCAAGCAGCTACACCTTC. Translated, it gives CASSWRGDSSSSYTF.

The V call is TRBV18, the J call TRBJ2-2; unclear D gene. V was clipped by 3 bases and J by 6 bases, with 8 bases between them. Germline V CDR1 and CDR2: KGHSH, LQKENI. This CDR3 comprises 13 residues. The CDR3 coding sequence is TGTGCCAGCTCACCCACACGGGCCGGGGAGCTGTTTTTT. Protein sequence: CASSPTRAGELFF.